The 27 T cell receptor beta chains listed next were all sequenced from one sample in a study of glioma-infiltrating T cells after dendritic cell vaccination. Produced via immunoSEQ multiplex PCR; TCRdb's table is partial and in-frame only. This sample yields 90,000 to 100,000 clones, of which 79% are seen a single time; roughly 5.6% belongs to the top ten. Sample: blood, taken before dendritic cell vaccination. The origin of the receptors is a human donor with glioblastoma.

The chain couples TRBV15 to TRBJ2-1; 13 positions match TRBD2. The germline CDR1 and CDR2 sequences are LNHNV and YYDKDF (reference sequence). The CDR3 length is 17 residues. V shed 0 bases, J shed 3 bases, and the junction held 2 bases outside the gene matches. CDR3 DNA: TGTGCCACCAGCAGAGAATGGACTAGCGGGAGCTACAATGAGCAGTTCTTC. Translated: CATSREWTSGSYNEQFF.

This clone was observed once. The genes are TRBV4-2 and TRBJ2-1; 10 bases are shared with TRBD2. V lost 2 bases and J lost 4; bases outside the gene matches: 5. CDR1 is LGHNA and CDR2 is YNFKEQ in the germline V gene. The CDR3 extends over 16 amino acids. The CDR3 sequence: CASSQNLAGVYNEQFF. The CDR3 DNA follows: TGTGCCAGCAGCCAAAACCTAGCGGGAGTTTACAATGAGCAGTTCTTC.

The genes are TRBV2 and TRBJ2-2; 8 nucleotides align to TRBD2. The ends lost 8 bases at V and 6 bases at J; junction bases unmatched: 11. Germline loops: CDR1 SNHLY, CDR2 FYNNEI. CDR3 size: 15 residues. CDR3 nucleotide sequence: TGTGCCAGCCGTCGGCTACGAGCGGGAGCCGGGGAGCTGTTTTTT. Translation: CASRRLRAGAGELFF.

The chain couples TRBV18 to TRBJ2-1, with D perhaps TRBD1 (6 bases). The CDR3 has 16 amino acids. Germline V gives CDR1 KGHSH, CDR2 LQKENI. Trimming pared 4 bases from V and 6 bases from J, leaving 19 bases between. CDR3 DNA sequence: TGTGCCAGCTCACAAAAAGCCGGACAGCGAGTCAATGAGCAGTTCTTC. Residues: CASSQKAGQRVNEQFF.

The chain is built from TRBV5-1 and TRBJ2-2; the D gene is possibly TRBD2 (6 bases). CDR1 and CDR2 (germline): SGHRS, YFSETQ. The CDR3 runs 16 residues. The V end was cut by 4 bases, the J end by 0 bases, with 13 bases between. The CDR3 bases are TGCGCCAGCAGCCACTCTAGCGCATCGAACACCGGGGAGCTGTTTTTT. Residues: CASSHSSASNTGELFF.

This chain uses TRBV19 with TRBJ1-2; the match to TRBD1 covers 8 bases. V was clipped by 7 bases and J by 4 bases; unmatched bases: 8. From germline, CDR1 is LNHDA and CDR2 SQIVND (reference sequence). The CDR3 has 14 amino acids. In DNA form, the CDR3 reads TGTGCCAGTACTACGACAGGGGTCTTCTATGGCTACACCTTC. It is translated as CASTTTGVFYGYTF.

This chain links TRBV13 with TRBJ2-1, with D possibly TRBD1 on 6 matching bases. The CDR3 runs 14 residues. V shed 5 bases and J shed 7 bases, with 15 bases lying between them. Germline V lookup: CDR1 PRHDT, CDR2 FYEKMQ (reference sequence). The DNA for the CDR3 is TGTGCCAGCAGCCTCCAGGGGCTGTGGAATGAGCAGTTCTTC. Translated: CASSLQGLWNEQFF. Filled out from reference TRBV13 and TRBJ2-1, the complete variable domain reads AAGVIQSPRHLIKEKRETATLKCYPIPRHDTVYWYQQGPGQDPQFLISFYEKMQSDKGSIPDRFSAQQFSDYHSELNMSSLELGDSALYFCASSLQGLWNEQFFGPGTRLTVL.

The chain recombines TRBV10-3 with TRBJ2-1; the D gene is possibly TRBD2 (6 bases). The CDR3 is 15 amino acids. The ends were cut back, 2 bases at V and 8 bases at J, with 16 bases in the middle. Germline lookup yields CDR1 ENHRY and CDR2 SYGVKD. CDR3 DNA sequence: TGTGCCATCAGTGAGCCCCCGGGAGTTAGGTATGAGCAGTTCTTC. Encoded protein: CAISEPPGVRYEQFF.

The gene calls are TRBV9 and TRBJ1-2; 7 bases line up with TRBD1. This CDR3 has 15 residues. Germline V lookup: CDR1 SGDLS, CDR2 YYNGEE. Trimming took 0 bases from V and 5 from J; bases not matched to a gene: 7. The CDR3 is CASSVAGDSRYGYTF. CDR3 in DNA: TGTGCCAGCAGCGTAGCAGGGGACAGTCGGTATGGCTACACCTTC.

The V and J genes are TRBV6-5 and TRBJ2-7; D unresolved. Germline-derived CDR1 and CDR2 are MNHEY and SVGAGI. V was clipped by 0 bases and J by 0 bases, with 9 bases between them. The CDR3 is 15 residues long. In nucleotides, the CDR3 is TGTGCCAGCAGTTACTCACCCACGGTCTCCTACGAGCAGTACTTC. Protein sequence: CASSYSPTVSYEQYF.

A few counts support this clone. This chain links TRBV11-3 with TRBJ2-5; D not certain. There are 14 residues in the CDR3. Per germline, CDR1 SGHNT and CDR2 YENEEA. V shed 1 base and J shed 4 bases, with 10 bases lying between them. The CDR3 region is CASSLGPPRETQYF. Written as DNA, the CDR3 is TGTGCCAGCAGCTTAGGGCCGCCCCGAGAGACCCAGTACTTC. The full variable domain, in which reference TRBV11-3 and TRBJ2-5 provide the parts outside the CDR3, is EAGVVQSPRYKIIEKKQPVAFWCNPISGHNTLYWYLQNLGQGPELLIRYENEEAVDDSQLPKDRFSAERLKGVDSTLKIQPAELGDSAVYLCASSLGPPRETQYFGPGTRLLVL.

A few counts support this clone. CDR3 region: CASSLAPGLAGGHTQYF. CDR3 DNA sequence: TGTGCCAGCAGCTTAGCCCCCGGACTAGCGGGGGGACATACGCAGTATTTT. The gene calls are TRBV7-9 and TRBJ2-3; 14 bases line up with TRBD2. The J segment lost 7 bases and the V segment lost 0 bases, leaving 6 bases of the junction unmatched. Germline loops: CDR1 SEHNR, CDR2 FQNEAQ (reference sequence). The length of the CDR3 is 17 residues.

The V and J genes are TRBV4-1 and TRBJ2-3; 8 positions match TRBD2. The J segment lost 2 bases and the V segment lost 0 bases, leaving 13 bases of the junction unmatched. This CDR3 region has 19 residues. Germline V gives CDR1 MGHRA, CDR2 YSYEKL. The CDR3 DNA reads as TGCGCCAGCAGCCAAGAAGGTTGGGAAGTAGCGGGGCCCACAGATACGCAGTATTTT. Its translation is CASSQEGWEVAGPTDTQYF.

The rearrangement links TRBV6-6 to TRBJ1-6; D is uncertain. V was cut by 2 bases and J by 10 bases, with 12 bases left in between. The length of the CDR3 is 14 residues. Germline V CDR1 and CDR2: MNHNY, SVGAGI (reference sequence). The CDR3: CASSYRGGNSPLHF. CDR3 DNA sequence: TGTGCCAGCAGTTACCGGGGAGGCAACTCACCCCTCCACTTT.

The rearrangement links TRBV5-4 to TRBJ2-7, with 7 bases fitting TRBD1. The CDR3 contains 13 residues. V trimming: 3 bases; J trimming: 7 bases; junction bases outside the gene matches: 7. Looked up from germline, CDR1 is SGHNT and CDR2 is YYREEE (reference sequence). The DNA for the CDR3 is TGTGCCAGCAGCTCACAGGGGCCGGGGGAGCAGTACTTC. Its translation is CASSSQGPGEQYF.

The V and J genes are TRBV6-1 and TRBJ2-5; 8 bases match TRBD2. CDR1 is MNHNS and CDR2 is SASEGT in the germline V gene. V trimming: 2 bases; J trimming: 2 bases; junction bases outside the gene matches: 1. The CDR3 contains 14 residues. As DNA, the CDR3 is TGTGCCAGCAGTGAACCGGGGGGGCAAGAGACCCAGTACTTC. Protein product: CASSEPGGQETQYF.

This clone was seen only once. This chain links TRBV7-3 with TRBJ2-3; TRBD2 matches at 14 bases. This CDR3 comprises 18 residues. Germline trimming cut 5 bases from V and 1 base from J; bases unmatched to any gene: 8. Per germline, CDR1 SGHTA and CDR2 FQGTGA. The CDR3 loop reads CASSEGTSGSEGTDTQYF. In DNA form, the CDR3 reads TGTGCCAGCAGCGAGGGGACTAGCGGGAGCGAGGGCACAGATACGCAGTATTTT.

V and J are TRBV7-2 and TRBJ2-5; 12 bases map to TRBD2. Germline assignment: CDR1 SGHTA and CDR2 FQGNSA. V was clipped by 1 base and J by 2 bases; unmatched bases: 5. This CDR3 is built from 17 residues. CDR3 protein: CASSLVSLAGGQETQYF. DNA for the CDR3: TGTGCCAGCAGCTTAGTGTCGCTAGCGGGGGGGCAAGAGACCCAGTACTTC.

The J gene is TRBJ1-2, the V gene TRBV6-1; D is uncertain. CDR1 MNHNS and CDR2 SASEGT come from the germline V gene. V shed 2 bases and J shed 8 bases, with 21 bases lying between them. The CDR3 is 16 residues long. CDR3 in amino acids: CASSELFQLRRDGYTF. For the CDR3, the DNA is TGTGCCAGCAGTGAACTATTTCAGCTCCGGAGAGACGGCTACACCTTC.

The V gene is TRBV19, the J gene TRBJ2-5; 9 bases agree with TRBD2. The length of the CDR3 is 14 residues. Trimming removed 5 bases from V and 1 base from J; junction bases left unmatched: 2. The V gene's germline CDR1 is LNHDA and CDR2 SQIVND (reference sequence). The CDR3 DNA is TGTGCCAGTAGTCGACTAGCGGTCCAAGAGACCCAGTACTTC. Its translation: CASSRLAVQETQYF.

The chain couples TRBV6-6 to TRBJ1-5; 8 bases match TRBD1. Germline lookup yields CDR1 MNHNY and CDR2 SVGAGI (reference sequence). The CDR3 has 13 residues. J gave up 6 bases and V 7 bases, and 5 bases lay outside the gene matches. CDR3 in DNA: TGTGCCAGCACTCAGGGGGCTAGTCAGCCCCAGCATTTT. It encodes CASTQGASQPQHF.

This chain's CDR3 is CASSRGSQTPPLHF. In DNA, the CDR3 is TGTGCCAGCAGTCGCGGGTCGCAAACGCCACCCCTCCACTTT. V gene TRBV7-2 combines with J gene TRBJ1-6, with D hard to call. Trimming took off 6 bases at V and 11 bases at J, with 17 bases between the two ends. The germline gives CDR1 SGHTA, CDR2 FQGNSA. CDR3 size: 14 residues.

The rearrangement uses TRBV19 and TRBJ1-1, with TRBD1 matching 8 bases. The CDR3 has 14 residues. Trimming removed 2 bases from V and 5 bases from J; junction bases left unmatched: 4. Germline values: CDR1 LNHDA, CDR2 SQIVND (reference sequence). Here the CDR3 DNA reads TGTGCCAGTAGTATACAGGGGGCAGGTACTGAAGCTTTCTTT. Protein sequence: CASSIQGAGTEAFF.

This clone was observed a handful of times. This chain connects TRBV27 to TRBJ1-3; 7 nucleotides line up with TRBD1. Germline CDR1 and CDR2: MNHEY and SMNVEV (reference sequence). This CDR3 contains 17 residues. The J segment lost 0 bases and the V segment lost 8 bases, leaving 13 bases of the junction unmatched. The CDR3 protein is CASPTPGQTISGNTIYF. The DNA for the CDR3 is TGTGCCAGCCCTACCCCGGGACAGACAATCTCTGGAAACACCATATATTTT.

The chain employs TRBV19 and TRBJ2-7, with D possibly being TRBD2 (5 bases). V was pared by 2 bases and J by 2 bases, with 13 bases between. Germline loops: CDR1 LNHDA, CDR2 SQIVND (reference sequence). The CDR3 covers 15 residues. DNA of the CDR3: TGTGCCAGTAGTATATCGGACGGGGAAACCTACGAGCAGTACTTC. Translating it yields CASSISDGETYEQYF. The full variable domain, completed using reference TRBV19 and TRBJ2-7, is DGGITQSPKYLFRKEGQNVTLSCEQNLNHDAMYWYRQDPGQGLRLIYYSQIVNDFQKGDIAEGYSVSREKKESFPLTVTSAQKNPTAFYLCASSISDGETYEQYFGPGTRLTVT.

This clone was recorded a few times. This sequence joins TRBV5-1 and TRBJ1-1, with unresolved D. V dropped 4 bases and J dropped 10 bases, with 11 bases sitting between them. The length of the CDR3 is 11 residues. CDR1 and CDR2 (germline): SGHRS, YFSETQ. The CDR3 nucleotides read TGCGCCAGCAGCCTGCAGGAAACAGCTTTCTTT. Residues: CASSLQETAFF.

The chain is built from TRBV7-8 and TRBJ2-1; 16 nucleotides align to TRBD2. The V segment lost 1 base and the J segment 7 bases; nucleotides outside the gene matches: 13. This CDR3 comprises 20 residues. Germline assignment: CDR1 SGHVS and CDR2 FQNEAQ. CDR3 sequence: CASSLESRGLAGGPTNEQFF. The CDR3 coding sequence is TGTGCCAGCAGCTTAGAGTCGCGGGGACTAGCGGGAGGGCCGACTAATGAGCAGTTCTTC.